This TCR beta chain comes out of a study of OX40 agonist ivuxolimab in advanced cancers. Study in general: Patient treatment consisted of intravenous ivuxolimab administration every 2 weeks at 0.01 to 10 mg/kg.

Points on this clone: As yet, its antigen is unknown.

Measured with immunoSEQ multiplex PCR; TCRdb has only the in-frame clones, and not every one. The sample carries 85,000 to 100,000 clones, roughly 85% recorded once. Germline V gene data show CDR1 as DFQATT and CDR2 as SNEGSKA (reference sequence). The V gene lost 3 bases and the J gene lost 5 bases, with 8 bases spanning the gap. This CDR3 is built from 11 residues. Study-level results: Normalized T-cell clonal expansion was also low in some nonresponders.

The source was CD4+ or CD8+ T cells sorted from blood, collected in a trial of the OX40 agonist ivuxolimab. The chain uses TRBV20-1 and TRBJ2-7; D call uncertain. The TCR sequence derives from an adult with an advanced solid tumor such as melanoma, head and neck, liver or kidney cancer. CDR3: CSASLPNEQYV. As DNA, the CDR3 is TGCAGTGCTAGTTTACCAAACGAGCAGTACGTC.